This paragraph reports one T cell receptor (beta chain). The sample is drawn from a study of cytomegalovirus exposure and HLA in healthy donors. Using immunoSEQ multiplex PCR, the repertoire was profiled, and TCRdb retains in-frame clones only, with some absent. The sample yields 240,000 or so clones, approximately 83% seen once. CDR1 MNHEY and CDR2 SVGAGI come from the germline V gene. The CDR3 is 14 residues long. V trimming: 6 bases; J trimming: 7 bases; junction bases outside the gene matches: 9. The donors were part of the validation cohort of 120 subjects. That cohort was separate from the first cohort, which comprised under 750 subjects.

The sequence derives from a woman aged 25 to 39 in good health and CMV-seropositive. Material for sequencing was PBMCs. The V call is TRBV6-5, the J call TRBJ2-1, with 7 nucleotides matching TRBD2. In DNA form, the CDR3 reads TGTGCCAGCAGGCTGGACTGGGGGGGAAATGAGCAGTTCTTC. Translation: CASRLDWGGNEQFF.